A selection of T cell receptor beta chains follows, all from one sample in a study of T cells in Graves' hyperthyroidism and ophthalmopathy. In TCRdb, the multiplex PCR reads were re-called with MiXCR into one record per CDR3 protein. The sample records hundreds of thousands of distinct CDR3 sequences, roughly 14% being singletons. Sequenced input: blood. The receptors originated from a young man with Graves' ophthalmopathy. The CDR3 runs from the conserved cysteine through the conserved F or W. The D gene is left open where the match is weak. The listing skips clone size in some rows; elsewhere it reads once, few, many or a size class.

>-|TRBD1|TRBJ2-5|TRBV11-2
CASSFGDRAGETQYF
TGTGCCAGCAGCTTTGGGGACAGGGCAGGAGAGACCCAGTACTTC
>many|TRBD2|TRBJ2-1|TRBV27
CASSFPGTSSGGSFYNEQFF
TGTGCCAGCAGTTTCCCAGGGACTAGCAGCGGCGGAAGTTTCTACAATGAGCAGTTCTTC
>many|TRBD1|TRBJ1-5|TRBV15
CATSREGTGGSQPQHF
TGTGCCACCAGCAGAGAGGGGACAGGGGGAAGCCAGCCCCAGCATTTT
>many|-|TRBJ2-3|TRBV6-1
CASRLWGVGGYTDTQYF
TGTGCCAGCAGGCTCTGGGGGGTGGGGGGCTACACAGATACGCAGTATTTT
>many|TRBD2|TRBJ2-3|TRBV2
CASGESGTSGYTDTQYF
TGTGCCAGTGGGGAATCGGGGACTAGCGGGTACACAGATACGCAGTATTTT
>many|-|TRBJ1-5|TRBV2
CASSVQGDDQPQHF
TGTGCCAGCAGTGTCCAGGGTGACGATCAGCCCCAGCATTTT
>few|-|TRBJ1-1|TRBV5-1
CASSLAMTVTMNTEAFF
TGCGCCAGCAGCTTGGCCATGACAGTGACTATGAACACTGAAGCTTTCTTT
>many|-|TRBJ2-7|TRBV30
CAWSHGGYEQYF
TGTGCCTGGAGTCATGGGGGTTACGAGCAGTACTTC
>few|TRBD2|TRBJ2-3|TRBV18
CASSPSSGGAGYF
TGTGCCAGCTCACCATCTAGCGGGGGGGCCGGGTATTTT
>many|TRBD1|TRBJ2-3|TRBV5-1
CASSLGDSFTDTQYF
TGCGCCAGCAGCTTGGGGGACAGCTTCACAGATACGCAGTATTTT
>medium-sized|TRBD1|TRBJ1-1|TRBV27
CASSLNRQGRWTNTEAFF
TGTGCCAGCAGCCTCAATCGACAGGGTCGGTGGACGAACACTGAAGCTTTCTTT
>many|-|TRBJ2-7|TRBV7-9
CASSPRDSAGEYEQYF
TGTGCCAGCAGCCCTAGGGACTCTGCCGGGGAGTACGAGCAGTACTTC
>few|-|TRBJ1-2|TRBV19
CAVRQVYGYTF
TGTGCCGTACGACAGGTCTATGGCTACACCTTC
>many|-|TRBJ1-2|TRBV27
CASSLGTLSGYTF
TGTGCCAGCAGTCTCGGGACGTTGTCTGGCTACACCTTC
>few|TRBD1|TRBJ1-2|TRBV4-1
CASSQDIGQGIYGYTF
TGCGCCAGCAGCCAAGATATTGGACAGGGGATCTATGGCTACACCTTC
>-|-|TRBJ1-1|TRBV9
CASSALGAEAFF
TGTGCCAGCAGCGCATTAGGGGCTGAAGCTTTCTTT
>few|-|TRBJ2-5|TRBV12-3/TRBV12-4
CASSQTEETQYF
TGTGCCAGCAGCCAGACCGAAGAGACCCAGTACTTC
>many|-|TRBJ2-7|TRBV6-2/TRBV6-3
CASSYSSPAYEQYF
TGTGCCAGCAGTTACTCGAGTCCGGCCTACGAGCAGTACTTC
>-|TRBD1|TRBJ1-2|TRBV19
CASSKPGQGADGYTF
TGTGCCAGTAGTAAACCGGGACAGGGGGCTGATGGCTACACCTTC
>-|-|TRBJ2-1|TRBV15
CATSRDGGNEQFF
TGTGCCACCAGCAGAGATGGGGGGAATGAGCAGTTCTTC
>-|-|TRBJ2-7|TRBV10-2
CASSPGAAGEQYF
TGCGCCAGCAGCCCTGGGGCGGCGGGCGAGCAGTACTTC
>-|TRBD1|TRBJ1-3|TRBV5-1
CASSGTGDSGNTIYF
TGCGCCAGCAGCGGCACAGGGGATTCTGGAAACACCATATATTTT
>many|TRBD2|TRBJ2-2|TRBV9
CASSSRGGPTGELFF
TGTGCCAGCAGCTCGCGGGGGGGCCCGACCGGGGAGCTGTTTTTT
>many|-|TRBJ2-2|TRBV2
CASSLRHMQNGELFF
TGTGCCAGCAGTCTTAGACACATGCAGAACGGGGAGCTGTTTTTT
>-|-|TRBJ1-5|TRBV7-2
CASSRGGGGGGNQPQHF
TGTGCCAGCAGCCGCGGGGGGGGGGGGGGTGGCAATCAGCCCCAGCATTTT
>many|-|TRBJ1-1|TRBV20-1
CSAVDPDRYTEAFF
TGCAGTGCTGTCGACCCAGACAGATACACTGAAGCTTTCTTT
>-|-|TRBJ1-1|TRBV7-9
CASSLTKGPPGFEAFF
TGTGCCAGCAGCTTAACTAAGGGGCCTCCGGGATTTGAAGCTTTCTTT
>few|TRBD1|TRBJ1-2|TRBV9
CASSARDSYGYTF
TGTGCCAGCAGCGCTCGGGACAGCTATGGCTACACCTTC
>-|TRBD1|TRBJ2-5|TRBV5-5
CASSRRPGTEETQYF
TGTGCCAGCAGCCGACGTCCAGGGACAGAAGAGACCCAGTACTTC
>many|-|TRBJ2-2|TRBV11-2
CASRVWRELFF
TGTGCCAGCAGGGTTTGGAGGGAGCTGTTTTTT
>many|TRBD1|TRBJ1-1|TRBV19
CASRWTGMNTEAFF
TGTGCCAGTAGATGGACAGGGATGAACACTGAAGCTTTCTTT
>few|TRBD2|TRBJ2-3|TRBV29-1
CSAHGGGGDTQYF
TGCAGCGCCCATGGCGGGGGAGGAGATACGCAGTATTTT
>many|TRBD1|TRBJ2-7|TRBV11-2
CASRYDRGESYEQYF
TGTGCCAGCAGATACGACAGGGGGGAATCCTACGAGCAGTACTTC
>-|TRBD1|TRBJ1-2|TRBV7-9
CASSSGTGEGSYTF
TGTGCCAGCAGCTCTGGGACAGGGGAAGGAAGCTACACCTTC
>-|-|TRBJ1-5|TRBV19
CASITQGGSNQPQHF
TGTGCCAGTATAACCCAGGGCGGGAGCAATCAGCCCCAGCATTTT
>-|-|TRBJ2-1|TRBV12-3/TRBV12-4
CASSVGVGGGVRMDEQFF
TGTGCCAGCAGCGTGGGGGTGGGGGGCGGGGTCCGAATGGATGAGCAGTTCTTC
>many|TRBD1|TRBJ2-7|TRBV5-1
CASSPRTGQLSEQYF
TGCGCCAGCAGCCCTAGGACAGGGCAGCTAAGTGAGCAGTACTTC
>many|TRBD1|TRBJ2-3|TRBV20-1
CSAGGQGTQYF
TGCAGTGCGGGAGGACAGGGTACGCAGTATTTT
>few|TRBD1|TRBJ2-7|TRBV27
CASSLTVRGYEQYF
TGTGCCAGCAGTTTAACGGTCAGGGGGTACGAGCAGTACTTC
>many|-|TRBJ2-3|TRBV20-1
CSARDGPDTQYF
TGCAGTGCTAGAGATGGTCCAGATACGCAGTATTTT
>many|-|TRBJ2-1|TRBV5-1
CASSVTGTHVYNEQFF
TGCGCCAGCAGCGTTACAGGGACCCACGTCTACAATGAGCAGTTCTTC